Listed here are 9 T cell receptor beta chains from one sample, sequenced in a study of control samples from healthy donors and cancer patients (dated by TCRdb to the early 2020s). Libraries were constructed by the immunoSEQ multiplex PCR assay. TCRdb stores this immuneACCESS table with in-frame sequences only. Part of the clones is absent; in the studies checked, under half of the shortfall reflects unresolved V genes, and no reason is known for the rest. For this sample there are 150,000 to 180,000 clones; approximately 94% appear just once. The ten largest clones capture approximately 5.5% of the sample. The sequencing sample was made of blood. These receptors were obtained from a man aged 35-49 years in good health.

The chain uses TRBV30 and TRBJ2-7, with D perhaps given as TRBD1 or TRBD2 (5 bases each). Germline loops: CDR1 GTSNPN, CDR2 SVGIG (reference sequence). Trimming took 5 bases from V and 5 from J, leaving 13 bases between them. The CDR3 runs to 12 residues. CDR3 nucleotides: TGTGCCTGGGAGGGGTATGGGAACGAGCAGTACTTC. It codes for CAWEGYGNEQYF.

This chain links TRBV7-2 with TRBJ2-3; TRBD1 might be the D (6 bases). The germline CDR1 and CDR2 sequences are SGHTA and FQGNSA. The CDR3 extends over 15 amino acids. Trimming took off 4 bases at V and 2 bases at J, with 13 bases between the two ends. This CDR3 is CASSSLDRTTDTQYF. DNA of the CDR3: TGTGCCAGCAGCTCCTTGGACAGAACCACAGATACGCAGTATTTT.

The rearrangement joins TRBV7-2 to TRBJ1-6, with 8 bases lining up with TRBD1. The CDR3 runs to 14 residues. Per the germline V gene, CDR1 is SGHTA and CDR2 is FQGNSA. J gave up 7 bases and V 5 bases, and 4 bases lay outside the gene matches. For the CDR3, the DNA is TGTGCCAGCAGCCCCAGGACAGGGAATTCACCCCTCCACTTT. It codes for CASSPRTGNSPLHF.

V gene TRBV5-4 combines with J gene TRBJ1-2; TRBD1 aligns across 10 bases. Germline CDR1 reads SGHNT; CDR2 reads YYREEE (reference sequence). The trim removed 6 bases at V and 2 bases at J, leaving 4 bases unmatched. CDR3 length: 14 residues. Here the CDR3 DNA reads TGTGCCAGCAACGACAGGGGGCAAAACTATGGCTACACCTTC. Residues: CASNDRGQNYGYTF.

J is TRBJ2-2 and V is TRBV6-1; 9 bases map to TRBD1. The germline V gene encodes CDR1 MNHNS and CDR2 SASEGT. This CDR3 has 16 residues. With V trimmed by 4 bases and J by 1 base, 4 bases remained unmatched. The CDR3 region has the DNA TGTGCCAGCAGTGTCGGGACAGGGCAGAACACCGGGGAGCTGTTTTTT. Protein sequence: CASSVGTGQNTGELFF.

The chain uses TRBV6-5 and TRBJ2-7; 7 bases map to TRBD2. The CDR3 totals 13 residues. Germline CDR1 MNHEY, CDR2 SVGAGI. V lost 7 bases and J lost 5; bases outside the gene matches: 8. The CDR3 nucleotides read TGTGCCAGCAACACAGCGGGGTCTGACGAGCAGTACTTC. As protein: CASNTAGSDEQYF.

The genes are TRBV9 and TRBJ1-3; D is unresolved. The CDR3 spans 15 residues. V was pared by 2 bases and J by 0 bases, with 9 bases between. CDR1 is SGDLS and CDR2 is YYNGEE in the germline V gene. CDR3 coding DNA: TGTGCCAGCAGCGTTGAGCCGAGCTCTGGAAACACCATATATTTT. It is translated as CASSVEPSSGNTIYF.

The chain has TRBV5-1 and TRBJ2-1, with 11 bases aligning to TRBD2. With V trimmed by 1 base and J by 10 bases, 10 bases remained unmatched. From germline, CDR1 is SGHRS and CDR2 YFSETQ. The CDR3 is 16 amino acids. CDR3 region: CASSLSSGGARGEQFF. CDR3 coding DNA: TGCGCCAGCAGCTTGAGTAGCGGGGGGGCCCGAGGGGAGCAGTTCTTC.

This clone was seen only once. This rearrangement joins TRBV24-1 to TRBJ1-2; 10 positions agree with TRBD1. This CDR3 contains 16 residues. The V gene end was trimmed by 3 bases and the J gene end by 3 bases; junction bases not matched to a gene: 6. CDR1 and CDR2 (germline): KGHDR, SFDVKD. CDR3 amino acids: CATSDRRTGGDYGYTF. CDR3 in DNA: TGTGCCACCAGTGATCGGCGGACAGGGGGGGACTATGGCTACACCTTC.